What follows are 29 T cell receptor beta chains derived from one specimen sequenced in a study of blood T cells in healthy people across ages. Combining a sample-barcoded 5' primer with a J-beta primer mix, a second PCR ran for 7 to 11 cycles. MiXCR was run by TCRdb on the 5' RACE reads, yielding one entry per CDR3 protein. Of approximately 1.5 million distinct CDR3 sequences in the sample, roughly 43% were seen once. Material: blood. The receptors come from a woman younger than 30 in good health.

V gene TRBV7-9 combines with J gene TRBJ1-2; D is unresolved. There are 14 residues in the CDR3. Trimming pared 4 bases from V and 2 bases from J, leaving 11 bases between. Germline assignment: CDR1 SEHNR and CDR2 FQNEAQ (reference sequence). This chain's CDR3 is CASSSRTSNYGYTF. CDR3 in DNA: TGTGCCAGCAGCTCCCGGACGTCCAACTATGGCTACACCTTC.

This sequence joins TRBV12-3 or TRBV12-4 and TRBJ2-1, with 8 nucleotides matching TRBD1. The end of the DNA fits TRBJ2-7 better, so the J call may be wrong. The CDR3 totals 15 residues. This chain's CDR3 is CASSPAGTGGFEQYF. CDR3 sequence (DNA): TGTGCCAGCAGCCCTGCCGGGACAGGCGGCTTCGAGCAGTACTTC.

This clonotype occurred a few times. V is TRBV7-2 and J is TRBJ2-3; D may be TRBD2 (6 bases). V was pared by 5 bases and J by 5 bases, with 14 bases between. The CDR3 is 14 residues long. Germline V gene sequence: CDR1 SGHTA, CDR2 FQGNSA. The CDR3 bases are TGTGCCAGCAGCCCCCAGCGGGCGGGAGATACGCAGTATTTT. Its protein is CASSPQRAGDTQYF.

The chain carries TRBV6-1 and TRBJ1-2, with D unresolved. Germline V lookup: CDR1 MNHNS, CDR2 SASEGT. V lost 3 bases and J lost 3, with 8 bases in between. This CDR3 region has 13 residues. In DNA, the CDR3 is TGTGCCAGCAGTGACAGGAACCACTATGGCTACACCTTC. This encodes CASSDRNHYGYTF.

This clonotype occurred many times. CDR3 region: CASREPRSLTGGSGELFF. The CDR3 DNA reads as TGTGCCAGCAGAGAACCGCGAAGTTTGACAGGCGGGTCCGGGGAGCTGTTTTTT. The chain joins TRBV6-2 or TRBV6-3 to TRBJ2-2, with D possibly TRBD1 on 6 matching bases. The CDR3 loop spans 18 amino acids. Trimming removed 6 bases at V and 6 bases at J, with 26 bases between. Germline CDR1 reads MNHEY; CDR2 reads SVGEGT.

This clonotype was found a few times. The chain carries TRBV7-2 and TRBJ2-1, with D uncertain. The length of the CDR3 is 16 residues. Trimming removed 1 base at V and 7 bases at J, with 17 bases between. Germline V gives CDR1 SGHTA, CDR2 FQGNSA. CDR3 in amino acids: CASSLVAGLLRNEQFF. CDR3 bases: TGTGCCAGCAGCTTAGTTGCCGGTCTCCTCAGGAATGAGCAGTTCTTC.

This clonotype was counted once. A junction boundary mismatches the germline segment, possibly from a read error. The CDR3 protein is CATSRVWLAGGATYNEQFF. CDR3 DNA: TGTGCCACCAGCAGAGTTTGGCTAGCGGGAGGCGCGACCTACAATGAACAGTTCTTC. This sequence joins TRBV15 and TRBJ2-1, with TRBD2 matching over 11 bases. Germline assignment: CDR1 LNHNV and CDR2 YYDKDF (reference sequence). The CDR3 runs to 19 residues.

CDR3 loop: CASSPQLMNTEAFF. The DNA for the CDR3 is TGCGCCAGCAGCCCACAGCTCATGAACACTGAAGCTTTCTTT. The V call is TRBV4-1, the J call TRBJ1-1, with no clear D. Deletions cut 4 bases from V and 0 bases from J, with 9 bases between. Looked up from germline, CDR1 is MGHRA and CDR2 is YSYEKL. The CDR3 spans 14 residues.

The chain is built from TRBV4-2 and TRBJ2-1; D not certain. The CDR3 covers 16 residues. Germline values: CDR1 LGHNA, CDR2 YNFKEQ. V was shortened by 0 bases and J by 10 bases, with 19 bases between the two germline ends. The DNA of the CDR3 is TGTGCCAGCAGCCAAGATCCGGCCTTGTTGAAAGACGAGCAGTTCTTC. Encoded protein: CASSQDPALLKDEQFF.

CDR3 sequence reads: CSVSSGEKYEQYF. The CDR3 DNA sequence: TGCAGCGTCTCGTCGGGGGAAAAATACGAGCAGTACTTC. The chain is built from TRBV29-1 and TRBJ2-7; tentatively, D is TRBD2 (6 bases). This CDR3 region has 13 residues. CDR1 is SQVTM, CDR2 ANQGSEA, per germline. V was shortened by 6 bases and J by 4 bases, with 16 bases between the two germline ends.

This chain connects TRBV20-1 to TRBJ1-2; no clear D. CDR1 and CDR2 from the germline V gene are DFQATT and SNEGSKA (reference sequence). V was shortened by 6 bases and J by 3 bases, with 11 bases between the two germline ends. This CDR3 spans 12 amino acids. This CDR3 reads CSARATHYGYTF. The CDR3 coding sequence is TGCAGTGCCCGGGCGACACACTATGGCTACACCTTC.

This clonotype was seen at least ten times. The chain joins TRBV24-1 to TRBJ2-1, with 7 bases aligning to TRBD2. The CDR3 runs to 14 residues. Germline assignment: CDR1 KGHDR and CDR2 SFDVKD. Trimming cost V 9 bases and J 1 base; bases outside gene matches: 5. CDR3 coding DNA: TGTGCCACCGCCCCGGGGGGATCCTACAATGAGCAGTTCTTC. It encodes CATAPGGSYNEQFF.

This sequence joins TRBV7-2 and TRBJ2-3; 7 nucleotides agree with TRBD1. J was trimmed by 2 bases and V by 5 bases; bases with no gene match: 7. CDR1 and CDR2 (germline): SGHTA, FQGNSA. The length of the CDR3 is 15 residues. This chain's CDR3 is CASSTQGQSTDTQYF. For the CDR3, the DNA is TGTGCCAGCAGCACCCAGGGACAGTCCACAGATACGCAGTATTTT.

This clonotype has a single count. This chain connects TRBV28 to TRBJ2-7; 7 bases align to TRBD2. The CDR3 totals 15 residues. Germline CDR1 MDHEN, CDR2 SYDVKM. Trimming removed 7 bases from V and 7 bases from J; junction bases left unmatched: 16. Here the CDR3 reads CASNSPGLSYNEQYF. CDR3 in DNA: TGTGCCAGCAACTCGCCGGGACTATCCTACAATGAGCAGTACTTC.

This rearrangement joins TRBV9 to TRBJ2-2, with 9 bases identical to TRBD2. V trimming: 0 bases; J trimming: 6 bases; junction bases outside the gene matches: 6. The CDR3 runs to 16 residues. Germline V gives CDR1 SGDLS, CDR2 YYNGEE. The CDR3 reads CASSVATLAGAGELFF. The CDR3 DNA is TGTGCCAGCAGCGTAGCTACGTTAGCGGGAGCCGGGGAGCTGTTTTTT. Drawing the rest from reference TRBV9 and TRBJ2-2, the complete variable domain is DSGVTQTPKHLITATGQRVTLRCSPRSGDLSVYWYQQSLDQGLQFLIQYYNGEERAKGNILERFSAQQFPDLHSELNLSSLELGDSALYFCASSVATLAGAGELFFGEGSRLTVL.

This clonotype was seen a handful of times. This may be a read error: a much more frequent sequence differs by one nucleotide. The chain carries TRBV6-1 and TRBJ2-3; D unresolved. The germline V and J ends were trimmed by 8 bases and 6 bases, with 15 bases remaining between them. Germline loops: CDR1 MNHNS, CDR2 SASEGT. The CDR3 covers 13 residues. The DNA for the CDR3 is TGTGCCAGCGCCGTGGGATCCGAGGATACGCAGTATTTT. This sequence encodes CASAVGSEDTQYF.

This clonotype occurred a few times. V and J are TRBV15 and TRBJ1-1; no reliable D call. The germline CDR1 and CDR2 sequences are LNHNV and YYDKDF (reference sequence). V was cut by 0 bases and J by 1 base, with 9 bases left in between. The CDR3 spans 15 residues. The CDR3 sequence is CATSRDTPGNTEAFF. The CDR3, as DNA: TGTGCCACCAGCAGAGATACGCCGGGGAACACTGAAGCTTTCTTT.

The chain's CDR3 is CASSQGLASSYNEQYF. The CDR3 bases are TGCGCCAGCAGCCAGGGACTAGCAAGCTCCTACAATGAGCAGTACTTC. This rearrangement joins TRBV4-1 to TRBJ2-1; 9 bases are a match to TRBD2. Near its end, the DNA agrees better with TRBJ2-7, so the J call may be wrong. The CDR3 is 16 amino acids. Per the germline V gene, CDR1 is MGHRA and CDR2 is YSYEKL.

The V gene is TRBV15, the J gene TRBJ2-5; D unclear. Germline V gives CDR1 LNHNV, CDR2 YYDKDF (reference sequence). The V and J ends lost 0 bases and 0 bases respectively, with 8 bases between them. CDR3 length: 15 residues. CDR3 DNA: TGTGCCACCAGCAGAGATCCCAGTAACCAAGAGACCCAGTACTTC. Its translation: CATSRDPSNQETQYF.

The chain is built from TRBV12-3 or TRBV12-4 and TRBJ2-1, with TRBD1 identical over 8 bases. Trimming took 3 bases from V and 0 from J; bases not matched to a gene: 13. The CDR3 has 19 amino acids. CDR3 in amino acids: CASSLDHGQGTSSYNEQFF. The CDR3 DNA reads as TGTGCCAGCAGTTTGGACCATGGACAGGGAACAAGCTCCTACAATGAGCAGTTCTTC.

The chain employs TRBV6-6 and TRBJ1-2; 8 bases map to TRBD1. This CDR3 comprises 11 residues. CDR1 is MNHNY and CDR2 is SVGAGI in the germline V gene (reference sequence). V lost 9 bases, J lost 4 bases, and 1 base stayed unmatched. This CDR3 reads CARDRAYGYTF. CDR3 nucleotides: TGTGCCAGGGACAGGGCCTATGGCTACACCTTC.

V and J are TRBV29-1 and TRBJ1-2; D ambiguous. This CDR3 has 11 residues. Trimming took 7 bases from V and 1 from J, leaving 7 bases between them. CDR1 and CDR2 (germline): SQVTM, ANQGSEA. The CDR3 region has the DNA TGCAGCGCCCAGGATAACTATGGCTACACCTTC. It encodes CSAQDNYGYTF.

The CDR3 sequence is CASSYSRGRRAGANVLTF. The CDR3 coding sequence is TGTGCCAGCAGTTACTCCCGGGGGCGCCGGGCTGGGGCCAACGTCCTGACTTTC. The rearrangement joins TRBV6-2 or TRBV6-3 to TRBJ2-6; D may be TRBD1 or TRBD2 (6 bases each). The germline V gene has CDR1 MNHEY and CDR2 SVGEGT. The germline V and J ends were trimmed by 0 bases and 2 bases, with 14 bases remaining between them. The length of the CDR3 is 18 residues.

CDR3 region: CSVDRLAGDSNEQFF. The CDR3 DNA is TGCAGCGTTGATAGACTAGCGGGAGACTCCAATGAGCAGTTCTTC. The chain links TRBV29-1 to TRBJ2-1; 12 bases are a match to TRBD2. In germline, CDR1 is SQVTM, CDR2 ANQGSEA. Unmatched junction bases numbered 6, after V lost 3 bases and J lost 6 bases. This CDR3 is 15 amino acids long.

The chain couples TRBV7-6 to TRBJ2-4; D is tentatively TRBD1 or TRBD2 (6 bases each). The end of the DNA aligns better with TRBJ2-7, so the J call may be wrong. The CDR3 consists of 15 residues. Germline CDR1 reads SGHVS; CDR2 reads FNYEAQ. The CDR3 protein is CASSPGGGGRYEQYF. Written as DNA, the CDR3 is TGTGCCAGCAGCCCCGGAGGTGGGGGGCGGTACGAGCAGTACTTC.

The gene calls are TRBV28 and TRBJ2-7; 11 positions match TRBD2. Trimming at V came to 5 bases and at J to 0 bases, leaving 9 bases not matched to a gene. The CDR3 sequence is 17 residues long. Germline loops: CDR1 MDHEN, CDR2 SYDVKM. For the CDR3, the DNA is TGTGCCAGCAGTCTAATGGGGACTAGCGGACTCTCCTACGAGCAGTACTTC. Its translation is CASSLMGTSGLSYEQYF. Full variable domain (missing parts from reference TRBV28 and TRBJ2-7): DVKVTQSSRYLVKRTGEKVFLECVQDMDHENMFWYRQDPGLGLRLIYFSYDVKMKEKGDIPEGYSVSREKKERFSLILESASTNQTSMYLCASSLMGTSGLSYEQYFGPGTRLTVT.

This rearrangement joins TRBV12-3 or TRBV12-4 to TRBJ2-2, with 7 nucleotides matching TRBD1. V shed 1 base and J 7 bases; nucleotides not matched to a gene: 3. CDR3 length equals 14 residues. The CDR3 loop reads CASSLGQGGGELFF. The CDR3 DNA reads as TGTGCCAGCAGTTTAGGACAGGGCGGCGGGGAGCTGTTTTTT.

The chain employs TRBV6-2 or TRBV6-3 and TRBJ1-1; a possible D gene is TRBD1 (5 bases). This CDR3 spans 17 amino acids. V was shortened by 2 bases and J by 3 bases, with 19 bases between the two germline ends. Per the germline V gene, CDR1 is MNHEY and CDR2 is SVGEGT. The CDR3 region has the DNA TGTGCCAGCAGTTACGCCTCCACTCGGACACTCCACACTGAAGCTTTCTTT. Translating it yields CASSYASTRTLHTEAFF.

This clonotype was found a few times. The rearrangement uses TRBV7-2 and TRBJ2-3; the match to TRBD2 covers 13 bases. The CDR3 is 16 residues long. In germline, CDR1 is SGHTA, CDR2 FQGNSA. V shed 8 bases and J 6 bases; nucleotides not matched to a gene: 11. DNA of the CDR3: TGTGCCAGCGCCCCCTGGGGACTAGCGGGACCCGATACGCAGTATTTT. This encodes CASAPWGLAGPDTQYF.